This T cell receptor (beta chain) originates from a study of CD8 T cells in ankylosing spondylitis. TCRdb independently ran MiXCR on the 5' RACE reads; one entry per CDR3 protein. The sample lists 17,000 or so distinct CDR3 sequences, over 7% occurring once. Trimming stripped 4 bases from V and 6 bases from J, with 11 bases between. Germline V gene data show CDR1 as SGHRS and CDR2 as YFSETQ. The CDR3 is 13 residues long. The sample consisted of blood. This TCR was recovered from a male donor with ankylosing spondylitis or in good health (not recorded which). The chain combines TRBV5-1 with TRBJ2-1; D perhaps matches TRBD2 (6 bases). The CDR3 sequence is CASSPLGGNEQFF. The CDR3 DNA reads TGCGCCAGCAGCCCTTTGGGAGGCAATGAGCAGTTCTTC.